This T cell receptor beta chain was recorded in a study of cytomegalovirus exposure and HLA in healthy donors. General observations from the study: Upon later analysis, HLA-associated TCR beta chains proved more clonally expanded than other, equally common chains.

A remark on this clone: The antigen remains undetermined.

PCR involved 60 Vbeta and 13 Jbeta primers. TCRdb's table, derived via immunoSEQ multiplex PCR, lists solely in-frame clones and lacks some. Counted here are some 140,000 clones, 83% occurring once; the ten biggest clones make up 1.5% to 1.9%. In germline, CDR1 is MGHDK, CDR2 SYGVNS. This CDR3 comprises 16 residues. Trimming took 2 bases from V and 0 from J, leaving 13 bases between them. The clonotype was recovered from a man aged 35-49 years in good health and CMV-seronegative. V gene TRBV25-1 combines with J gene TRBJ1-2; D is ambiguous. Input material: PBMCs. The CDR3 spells CASSEKVGRSNYGYTF. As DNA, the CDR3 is TGTGCCAGCAGTGAAAAGGTGGGCCGTTCTAACTATGGCTACACCTTC.